This T cell receptor beta chain derives from a study of identifying expanded T cells in peripheral blood. Overall study findings and caveats: Across healthy donors, higher total template counts meant significantly greater roughly 2-week count variance. Over about two and four weeks, about 15 and 18 clones changed, versus approximately 1.2 between replicates.

Points on this clone: Its antigen remains unknown.

CDR1 is MNHEY and CDR2 is SVGAGI in the germline V gene. This CDR3 is built from 14 residues. Deletions cut 6 bases from V and 2 bases from J, with 13 bases between. During the collection period, no donor immune events like infections were recorded. Some clones are missing from TCRdb's copy, which holds only in-frame ones; the method was immunoSEQ multiplex PCR. The data show approximately 81,000 clones, roughly 89% seen once. The sequence came from a person aged 18 to 75 in good health. V gene TRBV6-5 combines with J gene TRBJ1-2, with D possibly TRBD1 on 5 matching bases. The material sequenced was blood. For the CDR3, the DNA is TGTGCCAGCAGGGGCACAGGCCCCAACTATGGCTACACCTTC. Translation gives CASRGTGPNYGYTF.